These T cell receptor beta chains were read from a single sample in a study of monozygotic twins with inflammatory bowel disease. TCRdb reprocessed the 5' RACE reads and stores each CDR3 protein as one record, lacking DNA. This listing includes over 110,000 distinct CDR3 sequences. The sequenced material came from blood. Source of these receptors: a human donor with ulcerative colitis or Crohn's disease, or a healthy co-twin of an affected twin (not recorded which). Each CDR3 is given with its conserved first and last residue.

CDR3 protein,J gene,V gene
CASSWTGEGTNGYTF,TRBJ1-2,TRBV7-9
CSARGEENFYEQYF,TRBJ2-7,TRBV20-1
CASVDKSNGGYTF,TRBJ1-2,TRBV7-9
CATSAGAGTDTQYF,TRBJ2-3,TRBV24-1
CASNQVAGRGGYNEQFF,TRBJ2-1,TRBV11-2
CASSSGTGIEQYF,TRBJ2-7,TRBV7-3
CASSLGGQGYNEQFF,TRBJ2-1,TRBV7-3
CASSPKDYPRIYEQYF,TRBJ2-7,TRBV7-2
CASMKTGRFGYTF,TRBJ1-2,TRBV3-1
CASLPSPPTGEETQYF,TRBJ2-5,TRBV5-1
CASSPQAGTYEQYF,TRBJ2-7,TRBV4-3
CASSLGSAYGYTF,TRBJ1-2,TRBV7-9
CSAGEVGDNYGYTF,TRBJ1-2,TRBV20-1
CASSLARGRNTEAFF,TRBJ1-1,TRBV5-5
CASSYSLAANQPQHF,TRBJ1-5,TRBV6-5
CASSSVYYEQYF,TRBJ2-7,TRBV7-2
CASSLDQTGRGYGYTF,TRBJ1-2,TRBV5-4
CASSGPGGLYEQYF,TRBJ2-7,TRBV5-1
CASSLGGISYEQYF,TRBJ2-7,TRBV7-2
CASSLQVSQETQYF,TRBJ2-5,TRBV12-3/TRBV12-4
CSVSVQGGTEAFF,TRBJ1-1,TRBV29-1
CASSGPYNEQFF,TRBJ2-1,TRBV5-1
CASSLVGGAEAFF,TRBJ1-1,TRBV5-6
CASSFDRSYEQYF,TRBJ2-7,TRBV7-2
CSASRRLADYGYTF,TRBJ1-2,TRBV20-1
CARSLALGHEQYF,TRBJ2-7,TRBV7-9
CASSHGGGPSEQFF,TRBJ2-1,TRBV14
CSASNFQGEQGYTF,TRBJ1-2,TRBV20-1
CASSFWTNNVGETQYF,TRBJ2-5,TRBV5-6
CASSLNRNTDTQYF,TRBJ2-3,TRBV7-3
CSARDGMTMEKLFF,TRBJ1-4,TRBV20-1
CASSLARDRGQTDTQYF,TRBJ2-3,TRBV5-6
CGAQMNTEAFF,TRBJ1-1,TRBV30
CASSLAQGADGNTIYF,TRBJ1-3,TRBV7-2
CASSRSRDQPQHF,TRBJ1-5,TRBV5-5
CATPPDPNYGYTF,TRBJ1-2,TRBV27
CASSQQGAYEQYF,TRBJ2-7,TRBV6-6
CASSPDRGASSPLHF,TRBJ1-6,TRBV7-9
CASSLAGTGGEQFF,TRBJ2-1,TRBV5-1
CSAAQGARGNEKLFF,TRBJ1-4,TRBV20-1
CSARSLHGETQYF,TRBJ2-5,TRBV20-1
CASSHTYRASTDTQYF,TRBJ2-3,TRBV4-1
CASSYVAGGRNEQFF,TRBJ2-1,TRBV7-9
CASSPRGRGSYNSPLHF,TRBJ1-6,TRBV12-3/TRBV12-4
CASSTGHSTDTQYF,TRBJ2-3,TRBV7-3
CSARVKRGQDNTKYNEQFF,TRBJ2-1,TRBV20-1
CASSLDGVGTDTQYF,TRBJ2-3,TRBV5-1
CSVAWAGTYEQYF,TRBJ2-7,TRBV29-1
CASSHLTGTGNYNEQFF,TRBJ2-1,TRBV5-4
CSARGVSPWPQHF,TRBJ1-5,TRBV20-1
CATSRRWEGVGELFF,TRBJ2-2,TRBV15
CSVDAGTDTQYF,TRBJ2-3,TRBV29-1
CAIRPTGDGEQYF,TRBJ2-7,TRBV10-3
CASSHDRDSYYEQYF,TRBJ2-7,TRBV4-3
CASSLQQPYGYTF,TRBJ1-2,TRBV7-2
CASSVDRDGQPQHF,TRBJ1-5,TRBV5-1
CASSFVARGYNEQFF,TRBJ2-1,TRBV12-3/TRBV12-4